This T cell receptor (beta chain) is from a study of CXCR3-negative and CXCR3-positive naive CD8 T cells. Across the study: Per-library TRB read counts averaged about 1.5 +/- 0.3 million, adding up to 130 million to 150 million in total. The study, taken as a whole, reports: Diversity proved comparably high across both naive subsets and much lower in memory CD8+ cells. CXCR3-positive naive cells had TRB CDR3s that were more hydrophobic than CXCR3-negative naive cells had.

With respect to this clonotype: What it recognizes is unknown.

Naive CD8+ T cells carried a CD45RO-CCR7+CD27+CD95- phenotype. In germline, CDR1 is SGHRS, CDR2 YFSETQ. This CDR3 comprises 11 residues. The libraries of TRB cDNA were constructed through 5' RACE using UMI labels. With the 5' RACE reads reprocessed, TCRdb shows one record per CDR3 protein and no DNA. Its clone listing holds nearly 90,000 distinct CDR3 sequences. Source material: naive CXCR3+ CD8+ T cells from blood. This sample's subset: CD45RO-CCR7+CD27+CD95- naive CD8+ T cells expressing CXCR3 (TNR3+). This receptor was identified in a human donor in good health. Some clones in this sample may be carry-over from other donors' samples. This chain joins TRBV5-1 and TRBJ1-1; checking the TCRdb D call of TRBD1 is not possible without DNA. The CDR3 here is CASRGDTEAFF.